This TCR beta chain emerged from a study of shared clonotypes between healthy human individuals. Study-wide background: The study drew on a couple of women and a few men aged 18 to 49 as donors. Each donor contributed plates that comprised three CD4 naive, three CD4 memory, two CD8 naive and one CD8 memory.

Study-wide results and caveats: The sole specimen, blood, was sampled, and tissue repertoires likely differ.

Regarding this clone: Its specificity is not known.

The assay was immunoSEQ multiplex PCR, and TCRdb's table has in-frame clones only and misses some. Counted here are 2 million to 2.5 million clones, 93% occurring once; the ten biggest clones make up under 0.45%. This CDR3 comprises 17 residues. V was shortened by 4 bases and J by 1 base, with 18 bases between the two germline ends. In germline, CDR1 is SNHLY, CDR2 FYNNEI. Sequenced material: naive CD4+ T cells from PBMCs. Stated subset: CD45RA+ positively selected. The chain couples TRBV2 to TRBJ2-3; no definite D call. The origin of this receptor is a man aged 18 to 30 in good health. Some clones in this sample may be carry-over from other donors' samples. The CDR3: CASSVRPSQRRTDTQYF. The CDR3 DNA reads TGTGCCAGCAGTGTACGCCCTTCCCAAAGACGCACAGATACGCAGTATTTT. Based on the CDR3 plus reference TRBV2 and TRBJ2-3, the full variable domain is EPEVTQTPSHQVTQMGQEVILRCVPISNHLYFYWYRQILGQKVEFLVSFYNNEISEKSEIFDDQFSVERPDGSNFTLKIRSTKLEDSAMYFCASSVRPSQRRTDTQYFGPGTRLTVL.